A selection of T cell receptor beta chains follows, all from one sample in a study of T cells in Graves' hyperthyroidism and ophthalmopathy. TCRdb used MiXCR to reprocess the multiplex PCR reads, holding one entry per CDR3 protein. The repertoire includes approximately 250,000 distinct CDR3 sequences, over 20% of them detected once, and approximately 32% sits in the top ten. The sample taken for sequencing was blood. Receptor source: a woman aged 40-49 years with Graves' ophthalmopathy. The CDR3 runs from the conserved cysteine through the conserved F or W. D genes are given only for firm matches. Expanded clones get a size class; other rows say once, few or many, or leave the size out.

CDR3: CASSREYSNQPQHF
DNA: TGTGCCAGCAGTCGCGAGTATAGCAATCAGCCCCAGCATTTT
V: TRBV6-5
J: TRBJ1-5
D: .
size: many

CDR3: CASSQDLSGRKTQYF
DNA: TGCGCCAGCAGCCAAGATCTTAGCGGGAGGAAGACCCAGTACTTC
V: TRBV4-1
J: TRBJ2-5
D: TRBD2
size: many

CDR3: CASSSTSTHEQYF
DNA: TGTGCCAGCAGTTCGACTAGTACCCACGAGCAGTACTTC
V: TRBV12-3/TRBV12-4
J: TRBJ2-7
D: .
size: many

CDR3: CASSLGTKSNYGYTF
DNA: TGTGCCAGCAGTCTCGGGACAAAATCTAACTATGGCTACACCTTC
V: TRBV27
J: TRBJ1-2
D: .
size: .

CDR3: CASSLVGGSSYEQYF
DNA: TGCGCCAGCAGCTTGGTGGGGGGGAGTAGTTACGAGCAGTACTTC
V: TRBV5-1
J: TRBJ2-7
D: TRBD2
size: many

CDR3: CASSLTLAVKQRGQETQYF
DNA: TGTGCCAGCAGTTTAACCCTAGCGGTAAAACAAAGGGGCCAAGAGACCCAGTACTTC
V: TRBV28
J: TRBJ2-5
D: TRBD2
size: many

CDR3: CATSDPGQTNTGELFF
DNA: TGTGCCACCAGTGATCCGGGGCAGACGAACACCGGGGAGCTGTTTTTT
V: TRBV24-1
J: TRBJ2-2
D: .
size: many

CDR3: CATSGSNTGELFF
DNA: TGTGCCACTAGCGGGAGTAATACCGGGGAGCTGTTTTTT
V: TRBV2
J: TRBJ2-2
D: TRBD2
size: many

CDR3: CASSTPGQGRETQYF
DNA: TGTGCCAGCAGTACACCGGGACAGGGGAGAGAGACCCAGTACTTC
V: TRBV6-5
J: TRBJ2-5
D: TRBD1
size: many

CDR3: CASSLYYSGTGTYEQYF
DNA: TGTGCCAGCAGCTTGTATTACTCCGGGACAGGGACCTACGAGCAGTACTTC
V: TRBV11-2
J: TRBJ2-7
D: TRBD1
size: many

CDR3: CASSQRGQKGNTIYF
DNA: TGTGCCAGCAGCCAAAGGGGCCAGAAAGGAAACACCATATATTTT
V: TRBV12-3/TRBV12-4
J: TRBJ1-3
D: .
size: few

CDR3: CASSAASSNQPQRF
DNA: TGTGCCAGCAGTGCAGCCAGTAGCAATCAGCCCCAGCGTTTT
V: TRBV2
J: TRBJ1-5
D: .
size: .

CDR3: CSVTRQNTEAFF
DNA: TGCAGCGTGACTCGACAGAACACTGAAGCTTTCTTT
V: TRBV29-1
J: TRBJ1-1
D: .
size: many

CDR3: CSVVGAANTGELFF
DNA: TGCAGCGTTGTGGGGGCAGCGAACACCGGGGAGCTGTTTTTT
V: TRBV29-1
J: TRBJ2-2
D: .
size: many

CDR3: CASSSWGTGRGYTF
DNA: TGTGCCAGCAGTTCATGGGGGACAGGGAGAGGCTACACCTTC
V: TRBV6-5
J: TRBJ1-2
D: TRBD1
size: .

CDR3: CASSQGQGAQWETQYF
DNA: TGTGCCAGCAGCCAGGGACAGGGGGCTCAATGGGAGACCCAGTACTTC
V: TRBV7-2
J: TRBJ2-5
D: TRBD1
size: many

CDR3: CASSSTVQETQYF
DNA: TGTGCCAGCAGCTCCACTGTTCAAGAGACCCAGTACTTC
V: TRBV7-9
J: TRBJ2-5
D: .
size: .

CDR3: CAIRAYNYGYTF
DNA: TGTGCCATCAGGGCCTATAACTATGGCTACACCTTC
V: TRBV10-3
J: TRBJ1-2
D: .
size: many

CDR3: CASSGAVGYYGYTF
DNA: TGTGCCAGCTCAGGGGCAGTCGGGTACTATGGCTACACCTTC
V: TRBV18
J: TRBJ1-2
D: .
size: few

CDR3: CASSYSRLLNTEAFF
DNA: TGTGCCAGCAGTTACTCGAGGCTGCTGAACACTGAAGCTTTCTTT
V: TRBV6-5
J: TRBJ1-1
D: .
size: many

CDR3: CASSPLPADNNYGYTF
DNA: TGTGCCAGCAGCCCCTTACCCGCCGACAATAACTATGGCTACACCTTC
V: TRBV13
J: TRBJ1-2
D: .
size: many

CDR3: CASKLERQVNQPQHF
DNA: TGTGCCAGCAAACTTGAACGACAAGTGAATCAGCCCCAGCATTTT
V: TRBV28
J: TRBJ1-5
D: .
size: .

CDR3: CATSVAGSTEAFF
DNA: TGTGCCACCAGTGTTGCCGGATCAACTGAAGCTTTCTTT
V: TRBV24-1
J: TRBJ1-1
D: .
size: .

CDR3: CATRGSGAAGELFF
DNA: TGTGCCACCCGAGGCTCAGGGGCGGCCGGGGAGCTGTTTTTT
V: TRBV24-1
J: TRBJ2-2
D: .
size: many

CDR3: CASSSLDFRAEQYF
DNA: TGTGCCAGCAGCTCCCTCGATTTCAGGGCCGAGCAGTACTTC
V: TRBV6-1
J: TRBJ2-7
D: .
size: .

CDR3: CASSPRGQQNTEAFF
DNA: TGTGCCAGCTCACCACGGGGACAGCAGAACACTGAAGCTTTCTTT
V: TRBV18
J: TRBJ1-1
D: TRBD1
size: many

CDR3: CASSSGQGQNEQYF
DNA: TGTGCCAGCAGCTCGGGACAGGGACAGAACGAGCAGTACTTC
V: TRBV13
J: TRBJ2-7
D: TRBD1
size: many

CDR3: CASSFHPNYGYTF
DNA: TGTGCCAGCAGTTTCCATCCTAACTATGGCTACACCTTC
V: TRBV27
J: TRBJ1-2
D: .
size: many

CDR3: CASSQAPGLAAEQYF
DNA: TGCGCCAGCAGCCAAGCACCGGGACTGGCGGCCGAGCAGTACTTC
V: TRBV4-1
J: TRBJ2-7
D: .
size: few

CDR3: CASSLALQAGCTF
DNA: TGTGCCAGCAGCTTAGCCTTACAGGCTGGCTGCACCTTC
V: TRBV7-2
J: TRBJ1-2
D: .
size: .

CDR3: CASSLSNHEQYF
DNA: TGTGCCAGCAGCTTAAGCAACCACGAGCAGTACTTC
V: TRBV11-3
J: TRBJ2-7
D: .
size: many

CDR3: CASSLLVSGRGNEQYF
DNA: TGCGCCAGCAGCTTGTTGGTTAGCGGGAGGGGTAACGAGCAGTACTTC
V: TRBV5-1
J: TRBJ2-7
D: TRBD2
size: .

CDR3: CASSAADSQPQHF
DNA: TGTGCCAGCAGTGCGGCGGATAGTCAGCCCCAGCATTTT
V: TRBV6-1
J: TRBJ1-5
D: .
size: many

CDR3: CASSSVRDQETQYF
DNA: TGTGCCAGCAGTTCAGTAAGGGATCAAGAGACCCAGTACTTC
V: TRBV6-5
J: TRBJ2-5
D: .
size: many

CDR3: CSAIRAKNIQYF
DNA: TGCAGTGCTATCAGAGCCAAAAACATTCAGTACTTC
V: TRBV20-1
J: TRBJ2-4
D: .
size: many

CDR3: CASSVQGRDTEAFF
DNA: TGTGCCAGCAGCGTACAGGGGAGGGACACTGAAGCTTTCTTT
V: TRBV7-9
J: TRBJ1-1
D: TRBD1
size: .

CDR3: CASNPGQGYEQYF
DNA: TGTGCCAGCAACCCGGGACAGGGGTACGAGCAGTACTTC
V: TRBV12-3/TRBV12-4
J: TRBJ2-7
D: TRBD1
size: .

CDR3: CSARPLAEQETQYF
DNA: TGCAGTGCTAGACCCCTAGCGGAACAAGAGACCCAGTACTTC
V: TRBV20-1
J: TRBJ2-5
D: TRBD2
size: many

CDR3: CASSRQQGLAEAFF
DNA: TGTGCCAGTAGTAGGCAGCAGGGGTTAGCTGAAGCTTTCTTT
V: TRBV19
J: TRBJ1-1
D: .
size: many

CDR3: CATSDLANTGELFF
DNA: TGTGCCACCAGTGATTTGGCGAATACCGGGGAGCTGTTTTTT
V: TRBV28
J: TRBJ2-2
D: .
size: .

CDR3: CASSLYRGVNTEAFF
DNA: TGTGCCAGCAGCCTATACAGGGGAGTGAACACTGAAGCTTTCTTT
V: TRBV7-2
J: TRBJ1-1
D: TRBD1
size: .

CDR3: CASSSDPGVTKNIQYF
DNA: TGCGCCAGCAGCTCGGACCCGGGAGTTACCAAAAACATTCAGTACTTC
V: TRBV5-1
J: TRBJ2-4
D: .
size: many

CDR3: CASSQGTSETQYF
DNA: TGTGCCAGCAGCCAAGGTACCAGCGAGACCCAGTACTTC
V: TRBV3-1
J: TRBJ2-5
D: .
size: many

CDR3: CASSIPSSYGYTF
DNA: TGTGCCAGTAGTATCCCTTCTTCCTATGGCTACACCTTC
V: TRBV19
J: TRBJ1-2
D: .
size: many

CDR3: CASSLGTGVNTEAFF
DNA: TGTGCCAGCAGTTTAGGGACAGGGGTGAACACTGAAGCTTTCTTT
V: TRBV28
J: TRBJ1-1
D: TRBD1
size: .

CDR3: CASSSWDRDGKETQYF
DNA: TGTGCCAGCAGCTCCTGGGACAGGGACGGAAAAGAGACCCAGTACTTC
V: TRBV7-9
J: TRBJ2-5
D: TRBD1
size: many

CDR3: CASRKDGYTF
DNA: TGTGCCAGCAGGAAGGATGGCTACACCTTC
V: TRBV6-1
J: TRBJ1-2
D: .
size: many

CDR3: CVSKVVQGNTGELFF
DNA: TGCGTCAGCAAGGTCGTACAGGGTAACACCGGGGAGCTGTTTTTT
V: TRBV10-2
J: TRBJ2-2
D: .
size: .

CDR3: CATSRDRTSDGYTF
DNA: TGTGCCACCAGCAGAGACAGGACATCGGATGGCTACACCTTC
V: TRBV15
J: TRBJ1-2
D: .
size: .

CDR3: CASSSDRVIETQYF
DNA: TGTGCCAGCTCATCGGACAGGGTTATTGAGACCCAGTACTTC
V: TRBV18
J: TRBJ2-5
D: TRBD1
size: .

CDR3: CASSIASGSSNQPQHF
DNA: TGTGCCAGTAGTATCGCAAGTGGCTCGAGCAATCAGCCCCAGCATTTT
V: TRBV19
J: TRBJ1-5
D: .
size: .

CDR3: CSARDRWEKGTGELFF
DNA: TGCAGTGCTAGAGATCGCTGGGAAAAAGGCACCGGGGAGCTGTTTTTT
V: TRBV20-1
J: TRBJ2-2
D: .
size: many

CDR3: CASSYFQGARSEAFF
DNA: TGTGCCAGCAGTTACTTTCAGGGGGCGCGCAGTGAAGCTTTCTTT
V: TRBV6-5
J: TRBJ1-1
D: TRBD1
size: many

CDR3: CASSLGQSSAQHF
DNA: TGTGCCAGCAGCTTGGGACAGTCGTCAGCCCAGCATTTT
V: TRBV7-8
J: TRBJ1-5
D: TRBD1
size: many

CDR3: CSGAGEALDEQYF
DNA: TGCAGCGGCGCGGGAGAAGCCTTAGACGAGCAGTACTTC
V: TRBV20-1
J: TRBJ2-7
D: TRBD2
size: many

CDR3: CAISRGPNPAGEAYEQYF
DNA: TGTGCCATCAGCCGCGGGCCAAACCCAGCGGGAGAGGCCTACGAGCAGTACTTC
V: TRBV10-3
J: TRBJ2-7
D: TRBD2
size: many

CDR3: CSARVAGQGLGSNQPQHF
DNA: TGCAGTGCTAGAGTGGCGGGTCAGGGACTTGGTAGCAATCAGCCCCAGCATTTT
V: TRBV20-1
J: TRBJ1-5
D: .
size: many

CDR3: CAITSGSYEQYF
DNA: TGTGCCATCACCAGCGGGAGCTACGAGCAGTACTTC
V: TRBV10-3
J: TRBJ2-7
D: TRBD2
size: many

CDR3: CASSEGVAATYEQYF
DNA: TGTGCCAGCAGTGAAGGGGTAGCTGCCACCTACGAGCAGTACTTC
V: TRBV25-1
J: TRBJ2-7
D: .
size: few